Listed here are 30 T cell receptor beta chains from one sample, sequenced in a study of beta chain features in type 1 diabetes. The entirety of the isolated RNA underwent reverse transcription, so expressed TCRB transcripts were sequenced. Sequencing was performed with immunoSEQ multiplex PCR; in TCRdb, only in-frame clones are kept and a portion is missing. The sample gives around 320,000 clones, 12% to 15% of which show up once; approximately 7% is in the top ten. Sequencing used central memory CD4+ T cells from blood. These receptors were taken from a man aged 30 to 39 in good health.

This clone occurred many times. The chain has TRBV14 and TRBJ2-3; D might be TRBD1 or TRBD2, each matching 6 bases. Germline V lookup: CDR1 SGHDN, CDR2 FVKESK. The CDR3 is 15 amino acids. V was shortened by 3 bases and J by 2 bases, with 12 bases between the two germline ends. The CDR3 bases are TGTGCCAGCAGCCATTCGGGGGCTGCCACAGATACGCAGTATTTT. This codes for CASSHSGAATDTQYF.

This clone was seen only a few times. The chain is built from TRBV5-6 and TRBJ2-7; 8 bases fit TRBD2. The germline gives CDR1 SGHDT, CDR2 YYEEEE. The CDR3 contains 15 residues. The trim removed 4 bases at V and 3 bases at J, leaving 9 bases unmatched. CDR3 residues: CASSAGGATFYEQYF. CDR3 DNA: TGTGCCAGCAGCGCCGGGGGGGCGACCTTCTACGAGCAGTACTTC.

V gene TRBV6-6 combines with J gene TRBJ1-4; a possible D gene is TRBD1 (6 bases). Trimming took off 4 bases at V and 3 bases at J, with 9 bases between the two ends. The CDR3 totals 14 residues. Germline V CDR1 and CDR2: MNHNY, SVGAGI (reference sequence). CDR3 amino acids: CASSFRQANEKLFF. The CDR3 DNA is TGTGCCAGCAGTTTCAGACAGGCTAATGAAAAACTGTTTTTT.

The chain has TRBV7-2 and TRBJ1-1; D not resolved. The CDR3 sequence is 12 residues long. V lost 6 bases to trimming and J lost 0 bases, with 5 bases between them. Germline V gives CDR1 SGHTA, CDR2 FQGNSA. The CDR3 nucleotides are TGTGCCAGCAGTTACATGAACACTGAAGCTTTCTTT. As protein: CASSYMNTEAFF.

This clone has just a few counts. V gene TRBV30 combines with J gene TRBJ1-1; D is unclear. The ends were cut back, 6 bases at V and 1 base at J, with 3 bases in the middle. There are 10 residues in the CDR3. The V gene's germline CDR1 is GTSNPN and CDR2 SVGIG (reference sequence). DNA for the CDR3: TGTGCCTGCCCGAACACTGAAGCTTTCTTT. This sequence encodes CACPNTEAFF.

V is TRBV10-3 and J is TRBJ2-7, with D possibly being TRBD2 (6 bases). The CDR3 contains 12 residues. V lost 8 bases, J lost 6 bases, and 14 bases lay in between. CDR1 is ENHRY, CDR2 SYGVKD, per germline. The CDR3 nucleotides read TGTGCCATCGGGGAACTAGCCGCCGAGCAGTACGTC. This codes for CAIGELAAEQYV.

This clone was seen a few times. CDR3 nucleotides: TGTGCCAGCAGTTTATCGGGTCCCAGGGGTGGCTACACCTTC. Protein sequence: CASSLSGPRGGYTF. The V gene is TRBV27, the J gene TRBJ1-2, with D perhaps TRBD1 (6 bases). Germline CDR1 MNHEY, CDR2 SMNVEV (reference sequence). V dropped 0 bases and J dropped 7 bases, with 12 bases sitting between them. The CDR3 spans 14 residues.

The rearrangement joins TRBV5-6 to TRBJ2-1, with 8 bases that match TRBD1. This CDR3 comprises 15 residues. V gave up 2 bases and J gave up 10 bases; unmatched junction bases: 11. CDR1 and CDR2 from the germline V gene are SGHDT and YYEEEE. The chain's CDR3 is CASSFPGQGGGEQFF. DNA for the CDR3: TGTGCCAGCAGCTTCCCAGGACAGGGCGGTGGCGAGCAGTTCTTC.

This chain connects TRBV5-4 to TRBJ2-1; TRBD2 aligns across 9 bases. With 5 bases clipped from V and 8 bases from J, the junction kept 8 bases outside the gene matches. The CDR3 has 14 amino acids. From germline, CDR1 is SGHNT and CDR2 YYREEE (reference sequence). The CDR3 region has the DNA TGTGCCAGCAGAGGTAGCGGGAGTGTCGATGAGCAGTTCTTC. This translates into CASRGSGSVDEQFF.

This chain links TRBV5-1 with TRBJ2-2; D possibly uses TRBD1 or TRBD2 (5 bases each). CDR1 and CDR2 (germline): SGHRS, YFSETQ. This CDR3 spans 15 amino acids. Trimming left V 6 bases short and J 7 bases short, with 19 bases between. The CDR3 sequence: CASTPTGPPVGELFF. CDR3 nucleotides: TGCGCCAGCACCCCGACGGGACCGCCCGTCGGGGAGCTGTTTTTT.

The V gene is TRBV30, the J gene TRBJ2-1; no definite D call. CDR1 and CDR2 (germline): GTSNPN, SVGIG (reference sequence). This CDR3 spans 12 amino acids. Trimming shortened V by 2 bases and J by 3 bases, and 5 bases separated the two germline ends. Written as DNA, the CDR3 is TGTGCCTGGAGTCGCCTCTACAATGAGCAGTTCTTC. This translates into CAWSRLYNEQFF.

Only a few counts were recorded for this clone. The CDR3 region has the DNA TGTGCCAGCAGTTACCAGGGGAAAACTGAAGCTTTCTTT. It codes for CASSYQGKTEAFF. The rearrangement uses TRBV6-5 and TRBJ1-1, with D tentatively TRBD1 (6 bases). CDR3 size: 13 residues. Trimming took off 2 bases at V and 5 bases at J, with 9 bases between the two ends. Germline V gene lookup returns CDR1 MNHEY and CDR2 SVGAGI.

In the case of this clone: The conserved closing phenylalanine or tryptophan is absent in this CDR3, likely reflecting a read error. The chain is built from TRBV29-1 and TRBJ1-1; D not certain. There are 12 residues in the CDR3. Trimming took off 7 bases at V and 2 bases at J, with 11 bases between the two ends. Germline CDR1 and CDR2: SQVTM and ANQGSEA. CDR3 in DNA: TGCAGCGCCAATCGGGCTAACACTGAAGCTTTCCTT. Translated: CSANRANTEAFL.

The genes are TRBV11-3 and TRBJ2-5; 7 positions match TRBD2. J lost 1 base, V lost 3 bases, and 5 bases had no gene match. Germline lookup yields CDR1 SGHNT and CDR2 YENEEA. The CDR3 sequence is 15 residues long. The CDR3 region is CASSLGGVPQETQYF. The CDR3 DNA is TGTGCCAGCAGCTTGGGGGGGGTCCCCCAAGAGACCCAGTACTTC.

This clone was counted only a few times. V is TRBV7-2 and J is TRBJ2-6; perhaps TRBD2 as D (6 bases). Trimming took off 0 bases at V and 0 bases at J, with 9 bases between the two ends. Germline V gives CDR1 SGHTA, CDR2 FQGNSA. The CDR3 covers 17 residues. The CDR3 DNA is TGTGCCAGCAGCTTAGCTGGGGGGTTCTCTGGGGCCAACGTCCTGACTTTC. This codes for CASSLAGGFSGANVLTF.

This clone occurred many times. V gene TRBV2 combines with J gene TRBJ2-1; possibly TRBD2 for D (7 bases). V was trimmed by 3 bases and J by 7 bases, leaving 19 bases between them. This CDR3 is 16 amino acids long. Germline V gives CDR1 SNHLY, CDR2 FYNNEI. The CDR3 coding sequence is TGTGCCAGCAGTGAGAGGCGGGGGCCCCCGGGGAATGAGCAGTTCTTC. It translates to CASSERRGPPGNEQFF.

This clone was seen many times. The V gene is TRBV11-1, the J gene TRBJ2-5; TRBD2 matches 8 bases. The ends lost 5 bases at V and 3 bases at J; junction bases unmatched: 14. The CDR3 is made up of 17 amino acids. Germline assignment: CDR1 SGHAT and CDR2 FQDESV (reference sequence). The DNA for the CDR3 is TGTGCCAGCAGCCGCGGGTCCTCCGGGGGGGCTAAAGAGACCCAGTACTTC. Its protein is CASSRGSSGGAKETQYF. Variable domain in full (rest from reference TRBV11-1 and TRBJ2-5): EAEVAQSPRYKITEKSQAVAFWCDPISGHATLYWYRQILGQGPELLVQFQDESVVDDSQLPKDRFSAERLKGVDSTLKIQPAELGDSAMYLCASSRGSSGGAKETQYFGPGTRLLVL.

The gene calls are TRBV5-1 and TRBJ2-2; D gene ambiguous. The CDR3 has 13 residues. V was pared by 1 base and J by 6 bases, with 7 bases between. Germline V lookup: CDR1 SGHRS, CDR2 YFSETQ. The CDR3 coding sequence is TGCGCCAGCAGCTTGTATGTCTCCGGGGAGCTGTTTTTT. Protein: CASSLYVSGELFF.

In this sample, this clone turned up a few times. The chain recombines TRBV25-1 with TRBJ2-5; D is tentatively TRBD1 or TRBD2 (5 bases each). The V and J ends lost 2 bases and 11 bases respectively, with 9 bases between them. The CDR3 spans 11 residues. Germline lookup yields CDR1 MGHDK and CDR2 SYGVNS. The chain's CDR3 is CASSEGGEQYF. CDR3 nucleotides: TGTGCCAGCAGTGAAGGGGGAGAGCAGTACTTC.

This clone was observed a handful of times. The genes are TRBV29-1 and TRBJ2-7, with no clear D. The CDR3 covers 15 residues. CDR1 is SQVTM and CDR2 is ANQGSEA in the germline V gene. Trimming removed 4 bases from V and 3 bases from J, with 19 bases in between. Written as DNA, the CDR3 is TGCAGCGTTGGGTCCCTAGGTAGAGGTCTCTACGAGCAGTACTTC. It is translated as CSVGSLGRGLYEQYF.

As for this clone: Germline and junction disagree at one end, which may indicate a read error. Within the sample, other DNA sequences also encode this same CDR3. The chain is built from TRBV2 and TRBJ1-2; D remains ambiguous. This CDR3 spans 14 amino acids. CDR1 and CDR2 from the germline V gene are SNHLY and FYNNEI. The CDR3 nucleotides are TGCGCCAGCATCCAGGCCTGGAGCGTCTATGGCTACACCTTC. This encodes CASIQAWSVYGYTF.

This clone was recorded at least ten times. This rearrangement joins TRBV7-2 to TRBJ2-3; 13 bases align to TRBD2. V shed 6 bases and J 6 bases; nucleotides not matched to a gene: 3. Germline CDR1 SGHTA, CDR2 FQGNSA. The CDR3 has 14 amino acids. CDR3 amino acids: CASSMTSGRDTQYF. In DNA, the CDR3 is TGTGCCAGCAGTATGACTAGCGGGAGGGATACGCAGTATTTT.

In DNA, the CDR3 is TGCGCCAGCAGCATCGGAGGGAGCGGGATTGAAGAGCAGTACGTC. As protein: CASSIGGSGIEEQYV. The chain carries TRBV5-1 and TRBJ2-7, with 7 bases lining up with TRBD2. This CDR3 is 15 amino acids long. Germline CDR1 is SGHRS and CDR2 is YFSETQ. V trimming: 4 bases; J trimming: 7 bases; junction bases outside the gene matches: 14.

The chain combines TRBV9 with TRBJ2-3; D remains unclear. The CDR3 is made up of 14 amino acids. V was trimmed by 0 bases and J by 3 bases, leaving 8 bases between them. Germline V CDR1 and CDR2: SGDLS, YYNGEE. CDR3 sequence: CASSVGPFTDTQYF. The DNA of the CDR3 is TGTGCCAGCAGCGTAGGTCCTTTTACAGATACGCAGTATTTT.

This clone has just a few counts. This chain connects TRBV4-3 to TRBJ2-3; D is unresolved. There are 14 residues in the CDR3. Trimming removed 0 bases at V and 8 bases at J, with 12 bases between. Germline CDR1 and CDR2: LGHNA and YSLEER. The CDR3 region is CASSQDRPPSTQYF. In nucleotides, the CDR3 is TGCGCCAGCAGCCAAGATCGGCCTCCCAGTACGCAGTATTTT.

About this clone: The same CDR3 can be traced to other DNA sequences in this sample. This chain uses TRBV6-5 with TRBJ2-3, with 8 bases aligning to TRBD2. Looked up from germline, CDR1 is MNHEY and CDR2 is SVGAGI. The CDR3 loop spans 15 amino acids. V dropped 11 bases and J dropped 2; count of bases not matched to a gene: 12. The CDR3 DNA follows: TGTGCCGTCCGATTAGCGGGACGGTCCACAGATACGCAGTATTTT. The encoded protein is CAVRLAGRSTDTQYF.

This clone was picked up many times. This sequence joins TRBV12-5 and TRBJ1-1, with D possibly matching TRBD1 (5 bases). Trimming pared 6 bases from V and 2 bases from J, leaving 13 bases between. The CDR3 sequence is 14 residues long. Per germline, CDR1 LGHNT and CDR2 FRNRAP. Here the CDR3 DNA reads TGTGCTAGTGGCCGGGGGATGGACAACACTGAAGCTTTCTTT. Translated, it gives CASGRGMDNTEAFF. The full variable domain, in which reference TRBV12-5 and TRBJ1-1 provide the parts outside the CDR3, is DARVTQTPRHKVTEMGQEVTMRCQPILGHNTVFWYRQTMMQGLELLAYFRNRAPLDDSGMPKDRFSAEMPDATLATLKIQPSEPRDSAVYFCASGRGMDNTEAFFGQGTRLTVV.

This clone was seen a few times. The chain combines TRBV11-2 with TRBJ1-3; D is uncertain. CDR3 length equals 12 residues. The germline V gene encodes CDR1 SGHAT and CDR2 FQNNGV. Trimming shortened V by 3 bases and J by 6 bases, and 6 bases separated the two germline ends. The DNA of the CDR3 is TGTGCCAGCAGCTTCGCTGTAAACACCATATATTTT. Translation gives CASSFAVNTIYF.

This clone was picked up a small number of times. The chain uses TRBV2 and TRBJ1-6, with 11 bases that match TRBD1. This CDR3 region has 14 residues. The germline gives CDR1 SNHLY, CDR2 FYNNEI. Trimming removed 8 bases from V and 9 bases from J; junction bases left unmatched: 6. The CDR3 DNA sequence: TGTGCCAGCGGGGGGGACAGGGGGACTTCACCCCTCCACTTT. Translation gives CASGGDRGTSPLHF.

J is TRBJ2-7 and V is TRBV2, with 8 nucleotides matching TRBD1. Germline V gives CDR1 SNHLY, CDR2 FYNNEI. The CDR3 extends over 12 amino acids. The ends lost 5 bases at V and 3 bases at J; junction bases unmatched: 0. CDR3 sequence (DNA): TGTGCCAGCAGTACAGGGGGCTACGAGCAGTACTTC. Residues: CASSTGGYEQYF.